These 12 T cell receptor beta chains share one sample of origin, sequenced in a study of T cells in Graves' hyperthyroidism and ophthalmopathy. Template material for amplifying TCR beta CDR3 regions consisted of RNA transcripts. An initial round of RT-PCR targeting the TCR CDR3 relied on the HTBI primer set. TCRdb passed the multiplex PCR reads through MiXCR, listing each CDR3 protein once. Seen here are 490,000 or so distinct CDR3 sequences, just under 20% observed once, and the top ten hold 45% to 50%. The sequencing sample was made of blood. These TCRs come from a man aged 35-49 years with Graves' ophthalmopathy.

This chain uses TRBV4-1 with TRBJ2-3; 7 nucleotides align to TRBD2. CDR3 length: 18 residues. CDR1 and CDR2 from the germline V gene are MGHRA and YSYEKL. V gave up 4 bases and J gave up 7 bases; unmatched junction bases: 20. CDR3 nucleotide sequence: TGCGCCAGCAGCCGATCGGCGGGGGATGTAGGCTCCACGTATACGCAGTATTTT. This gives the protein CASSRSAGDVGSTYTQYF.

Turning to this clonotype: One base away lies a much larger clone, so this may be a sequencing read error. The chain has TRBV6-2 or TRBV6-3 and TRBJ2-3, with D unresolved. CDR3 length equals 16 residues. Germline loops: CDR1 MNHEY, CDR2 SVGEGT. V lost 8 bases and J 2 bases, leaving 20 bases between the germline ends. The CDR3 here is CASGLEVGGITDTQYF. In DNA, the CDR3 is TGTGCCAGCGGCCTTGAAGTGGGCGGAATCACAGATACGCAGTATTTT.

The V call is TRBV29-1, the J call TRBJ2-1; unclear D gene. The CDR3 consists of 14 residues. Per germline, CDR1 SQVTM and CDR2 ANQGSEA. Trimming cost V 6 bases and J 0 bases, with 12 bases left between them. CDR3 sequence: CSVQFPGSYNEQFF. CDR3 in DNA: TGCAGCGTCCAATTCCCTGGCTCCTACAATGAGCAGTTCTTC.

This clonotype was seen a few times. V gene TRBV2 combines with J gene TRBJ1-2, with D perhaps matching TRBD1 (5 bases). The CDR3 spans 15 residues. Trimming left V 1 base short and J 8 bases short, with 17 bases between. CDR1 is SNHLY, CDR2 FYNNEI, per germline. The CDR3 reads CASSEVQVPLKGYTF. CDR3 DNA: TGTGCCAGCAGTGAAGTACAGGTCCCCCTCAAGGGCTACACCTTC.

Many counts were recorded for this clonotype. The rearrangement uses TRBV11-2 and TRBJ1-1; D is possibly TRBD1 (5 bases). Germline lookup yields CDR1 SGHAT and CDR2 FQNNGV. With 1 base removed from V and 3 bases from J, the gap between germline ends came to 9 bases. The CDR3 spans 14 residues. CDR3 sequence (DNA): TGTGCCAGCAGCTTAGGGGGGAGCCACACTGAAGCTTTCTTT. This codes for CASSLGGSHTEAFF.

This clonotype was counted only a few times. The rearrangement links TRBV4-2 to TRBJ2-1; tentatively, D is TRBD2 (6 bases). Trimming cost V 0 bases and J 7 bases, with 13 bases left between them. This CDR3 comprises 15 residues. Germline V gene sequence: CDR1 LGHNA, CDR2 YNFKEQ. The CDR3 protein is CASSQEVEGLNEQFF. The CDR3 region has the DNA TGTGCCAGCAGCCAAGAGGTGGAGGGATTGAATGAGCAGTTCTTC.

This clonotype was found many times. The CDR3 coding sequence is TGTGCCAGCAGCCAAGACCGCAGCATCAATCAGCCCCAGCATTTT. This gives the protein CASSQDRSINQPQHF. The chain employs TRBV3-1 and TRBJ1-5; D gene ambiguous. V shed 0 bases and J shed 3 bases, with 9 bases lying between them. Looked up from germline, CDR1 is LGHDT and CDR2 is YNNKEL (reference sequence). The CDR3 length is 15 residues.

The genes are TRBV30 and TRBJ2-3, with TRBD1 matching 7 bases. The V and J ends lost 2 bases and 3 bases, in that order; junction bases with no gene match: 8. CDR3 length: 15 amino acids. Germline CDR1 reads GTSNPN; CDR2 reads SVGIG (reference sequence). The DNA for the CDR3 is TGTGCCTGGAGTAAACAGGGGATCCTGACAGATACGCAGTATTTT. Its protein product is CAWSKQGILTDTQYF.

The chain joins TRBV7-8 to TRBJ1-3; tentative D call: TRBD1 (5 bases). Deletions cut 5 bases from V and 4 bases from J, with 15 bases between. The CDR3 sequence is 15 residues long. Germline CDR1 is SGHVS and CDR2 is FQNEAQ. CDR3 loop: CASSPLQGTGNTIYF. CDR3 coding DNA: TGTGCCAGCAGCCCTCTCCAGGGTACAGGAAACACCATATATTTT.

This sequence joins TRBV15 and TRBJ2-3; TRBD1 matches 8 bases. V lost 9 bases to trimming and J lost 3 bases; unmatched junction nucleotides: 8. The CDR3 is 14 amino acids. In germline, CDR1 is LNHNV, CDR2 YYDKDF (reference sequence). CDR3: CATRTGSLTDTQYF. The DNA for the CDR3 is TGTGCCACAAGGACAGGGAGCTTGACAGATACGCAGTATTTT.

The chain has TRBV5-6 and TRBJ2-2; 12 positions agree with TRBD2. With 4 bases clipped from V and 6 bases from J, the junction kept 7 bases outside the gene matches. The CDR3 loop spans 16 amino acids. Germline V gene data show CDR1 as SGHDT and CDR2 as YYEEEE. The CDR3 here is CASSHLLAGGPGELFF. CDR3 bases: TGTGCCAGCAGCCACCTACTAGCGGGAGGACCCGGGGAGCTGTTTTTT. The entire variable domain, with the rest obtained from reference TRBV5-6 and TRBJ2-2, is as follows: DAGVTQSPTHLIKTRGQQVTLRCSPKSGHDTVSWYQQALGQGPQFIFQYYEEEERQRGNFPDRFSGHQFPNYSSELNVNALLLGDSALYLCASSHLLAGGPGELFFGEGSRLTVL.

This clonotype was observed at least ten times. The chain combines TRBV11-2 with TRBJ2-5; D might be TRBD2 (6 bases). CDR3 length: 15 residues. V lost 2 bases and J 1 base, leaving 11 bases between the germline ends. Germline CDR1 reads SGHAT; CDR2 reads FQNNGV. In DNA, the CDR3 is TGTGCCAGCAGCTTATTCGGGGGATCCCAAGAGACCCAGTACTTC. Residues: CASSLFGGSQETQYF. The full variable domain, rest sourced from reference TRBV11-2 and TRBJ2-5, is EAGVAQSPRYKIIEKRQSVAFWCNPISGHATLYWYQQILGQGPKLLIQFQNNGVVDDSQLPKDRFSAERLKGVDSTLKIQPAKLEDSAVYLCASSLFGGSQETQYFGPGTRLLVL.